This entry lists 25 T cell receptor beta chains sequenced from one sample in a study of tumor-infiltrating lymphocytes in primary liver carcinoma. TCR beta cDNA was made from approximately 500 ng total RNA with a constant-region primer. Amplification in three nested multiplex PCR rounds with slightly modified ARM-PCR gave rise to TCR beta libraries. The two initial PCR rounds, nine to eleven cycles each, used TRBV1-TRBV30 forward and C-beta reverse primers. TCRdb re-called the multiplex PCR reads through MiXCR, storing one row per CDR3 protein. Among roughly 100,000 distinct CDR3 sequences, roughly 85% were seen once, and the ten largest hold about 20%. Unsorted bulk tissue of about 20-32 mg yielded co-extracted RNA and DNA. Sample: liver tumor tissue from sampling region 3. Indicated subset: tumor region T3, left-lateral pole. The receptors were sampled from a man aged 35 to 55 with primary liver carcinoma and hepatitis B virus infection.

Only one count was recorded for this clonotype. The junction and the germline gene differ at one end; a read error may be behind it. The J gene is TRBJ1-2, the V gene TRBV11-2; no definite D call. The V gene's germline CDR1 is SGHAT and CDR2 FQNNGV. This CDR3 has 13 amino acids. CDR3 sequence (DNA): TGTGCCTGCAGGTCTAACCCATGGGAAGGCTACACCTTC. Translation gives CACRSNPWEGYTF. Complete variable domain (other parts from reference TRBV11-2 and TRBJ1-2): EAGVAQSPRYKIIEKRQSVAFWCNPISGHATLYWYQQILGQGPKLLIQFQNNGVVDDSQLPKDRFSAERLKGVDSTLKIQPAKLEDSAVYLCACRSNPWEGYTFGSGTRLTVV.

On this clonotype itself: One junction end does not reproduce the germline sequence, and a read error may be involved. The chain is built from TRBV5-1 and TRBJ1-4, with D uncertain. The CDR3 is made up of 15 amino acids. The germline V gene has CDR1 SGHRS and CDR2 YFSETQ. The chain's CDR3 is CASSLDGRPNEKLSF. The CDR3 nucleotides read TGCGCCAGCAGCTTGGATGGCCGACCGAACGAAAAACTGTCATTT.

Comment on this clonotype: One end of the junction fails to match germline, which may point to a read error. This chain joins TRBV11-1 and TRBJ2-2; D tentatively reads TRBD1 or TRBD2 (5 bases each). Germline loops: CDR1 SGHAT, CDR2 FQDESV (reference sequence). This CDR3 comprises 13 residues. The CDR3 sequence is CASSFWGAGDLFF. The CDR3 DNA reads as TGTGCCAGCAGCTTTTGGGGCGCCGGGGATCTGTTTTTT. The whole variable domain, remainder taken from reference TRBV11-1 and TRBJ2-2, is EAEVAQSPRYKITEKSQAVAFWCDPISGHATLYWYRQILGQGPELLVQFQDESVVDDSQLPKDRFSAERLKGVDSTLKIQPAELGDSAMYLCASSFWGAGDLFFGEGSRLTVL.

In the case of this clonotype: Sequence at one end of the junction differs from germline and may be a read error. The V gene is TRBV28, the J gene TRBJ2-3, with 7 bases lining up with TRBD2. The CDR3 has 15 residues. Germline V gives CDR1 MDHEN, CDR2 SYDVKM. The CDR3, as DNA: TGTGCCAGCAGTATTAGCGGGTCTAGCAAAGATACGCAATATTTT. It codes for CASSISGSSKDTQYF.

Details on this clonotype: Germline is not matched at one junction end, which may reflect a read error. The chain uses TRBV12-3 or TRBV12-4 and TRBJ2-3; the match to TRBD2 covers 10 bases. The CDR3 sequence is 16 residues long. The DNA of the CDR3 is TGTGCCAGGAGCTGTCGGACTAGCGGCAGCACAGATACCCAGTATTTT. It codes for CARSCRTSGSTDTQYF.

The genes are TRBV30 and TRBJ2-3, with D uncertain. The CDR3 contains 12 residues. With 3 bases removed from V and 3 bases from J, the gap between germline ends came to 7 bases. From germline, CDR1 is GTSNPN and CDR2 SVGIG (reference sequence). This chain's CDR3 is CAWRFWTDTQYF. CDR3 DNA sequence: TGTGCCTGGAGATTCTGGACAGATACGCAGTATTTT.

In its sample, this clonotype was seen once. A junction boundary mismatches the germline segment, possibly from a read error. The chain joins TRBV5-1 to TRBJ2-2; 7 bases are a match to TRBD1. The CDR3 is 15 residues long. Per germline, CDR1 SGHRS and CDR2 YFSETQ. The CDR3 DNA reads as TGCGCCAGTAGCGACAGGGACCCGAACACCGGGGAGCTGTTTTTC. It codes for CASSDRDPNTGELFF.

Comment on this clonotype: Relative to the germline gene, one junction end is altered; a read error may explain this. The J gene is TRBJ2-5, the V gene TRBV5-4; D may match TRBD1 or TRBD2 (5 bases each). This CDR3 is 15 amino acids long. CDR1 and CDR2 from the germline V gene are SGHNT and YYREEE (reference sequence). The CDR3 DNA is TGTGTCAGCAGCCTGGACGGGGACGGTCAAGAGACCCAGTACTTC. Translation gives CVSSLDGDGQETQYF.

Here the CDR3 reads CSVALQQAYEQYF. CDR3 DNA sequence: TGCAGCGTTGCTCTCCAACAGGCCTACGAGCAGTACTTC. V and J are TRBV29-1 and TRBJ2-7; tentative D call: TRBD1 (5 bases). Germline V gene lookup returns CDR1 SQVTM and CDR2 ANQGSEA. V was pared by 4 bases and J by 2 bases, with 12 bases between. CDR3 length: 13 residues.

A word on this clonotype: A junction boundary mismatches the germline segment, possibly from a read error. The chain joins TRBV29-1 to TRBJ2-5; D not resolved. This CDR3 has 12 amino acids. Germline assignment: CDR1 SQVTM and CDR2 ANQGSEA. The DNA for the CDR3 is TGCAGCGTTTTGAGGTCCCAAGAGATCCAGTACTTC. Amino acids: CSVLRSQEIQYF.

Note on this clonotype: At one of its ends the junction is not consistent with the germline gene, which may arise from a read error. The V call is TRBV11-1, the J call TRBJ2-4; possibly TRBD1 or TRBD2 for D (5 bases each). Germline CDR1 reads SGHAT; CDR2 reads FQDESV (reference sequence). CDR3 length: 17 residues. This CDR3 reads CASSFPGINGTKNIQYF. CDR3 in DNA: TGTGCCAGCAGCTTCCCCGGGATTAACGGGACCAAAAACATACAGTACTTC.

This clonotype was picked up one time. Germline and junction disagree at one end, which may indicate a read error. This chain connects TRBV28 to TRBJ2-7; D possibly matches TRBD1 or TRBD2 (5 bases each). This CDR3 spans 15 amino acids. Per the germline V gene, CDR1 is MDHEN and CDR2 is SYDVKM. The CDR3 DNA sequence: TGTGCCAGCAGAACCACCGGGACGGGGTCGCACGAGCAGCACTTC. This sequence encodes CASRTTGTGSHEQHF.

CDR3 DNA: TGCGCCAACGGCCTGATGGGACCCGAAGATACGCAGTATTTT. It encodes CANGLMGPEDTQYF. The chain is built from TRBV5-1 and TRBJ2-3; either TRBD1 or TRBD2 may supply D (5 bases each). Trimming removed 9 bases at V and 5 bases at J, with 19 bases between. The CDR3 is 14 residues long. Germline V gene sequence: CDR1 SGHRS, CDR2 YFSETQ.

As regards this clonotype: A junction boundary mismatches the germline segment, possibly from a read error. V usage is TRBV5-8 and J usage is TRBJ2-6; D ambiguous. Germline CDR1 is SGHTS and CDR2 is YDEGEE. The CDR3 covers 15 residues. The CDR3 DNA sequence: TGTGCCAGTAGCTTTCGGGTCTCTGGGGTCAACGTCCTGACTTTC. Translated, it gives CASSFRVSGVNVLTF. The variable domain in full, completed from reference TRBV5-8 and TRBJ2-6, reads EAGVTQSPTHLIKTRGQQATLRCSPISGHTSVYWYQQALGLGLQFLLWYDEGEERNRGNFPPRFSGRQFPNYSSELNVNALELEDSALYLCASSFRVSGVNVLTFGAGSRLTVL.

This clonotype was counted a single time. Because the CDR3 is missing its conserved closing phenylalanine or tryptophan, this is likely a read error. This sequence joins TRBV4-2 and TRBJ2-6; possible D gene TRBD1, 6 bases. This CDR3 comprises 15 residues. Germline CDR1 reads LGHNA; CDR2 reads YNFKEQ. CDR3 DNA: TGCGCCAGTAGCCAGGGGACACCTGGGGCCAACGTCCTGACTCTC. Translating it yields CASSQGTPGANVLTL.

Concerning this clonotype: One junction end disagrees with the germline gene, perhaps due to a read error. V and J are TRBV28 and TRBJ1-2, with 9 bases aligning to TRBD1. CDR3 length: 13 residues. Germline CDR1 MDHEN, CDR2 SYDVKM. In DNA form, the CDR3 reads TGTCCCAGCAGCCGACAGGGGGTAGAGGGCTACATCTTC. It is translated as CPSSRQGVEGYIF.

A note on this clonotype: The junction does not match germline at one end; this may be a read error. The rearrangement uses TRBV4-3 and TRBJ2-1, with D maybe TRBD1 (5 bases). The CDR3 covers 16 residues. Germline values: CDR1 LGHNA, CDR2 YSLEER. CDR3 coding DNA: TGCGCCAGCAGCCAATTCCTCCTCCCGGCGGACAATGAGCAGCTCTTC. Translated, it gives CASSQFLLPADNEQLF.

This clonotype was detected once. Germline is not matched at one junction end, which may reflect a read error. The chain couples TRBV20-1 to TRBJ2-7; 8 positions match TRBD2. Germline-derived CDR1 and CDR2 are DFQATT and SNEGSKA (reference sequence). The CDR3 has 14 residues. CDR3 residues: CNARDGLALDEQYF. The CDR3 bases are TGCAATGCTAGAGACGGACTAGCACTCGACGAGCAGTACTTC.

Concerning this clonotype itself: One junction end disagrees with the germline gene, perhaps due to a read error. V is TRBV7-3 and J is TRBJ2-7; D unresolved. This CDR3 region has 13 residues. Germline V gives CDR1 SGHTA, CDR2 FQGTGA. The CDR3 loop reads CASSSTGDNEQYF. In DNA form, the CDR3 reads TGCGCCAGCAGCTCCACCGGCGATAACGAGCAGTACTTC.

The rearrangement joins TRBV11-2 to TRBJ1-2, with 8 bases matching TRBD1. This CDR3 has 14 amino acids. The germline V gene encodes CDR1 SGHAT and CDR2 FQNNGV. With 5 bases clipped from V and 6 bases from J, the junction kept 8 bases outside the gene matches. CDR3 DNA sequence: TGTGCCAGCAGCCCGACGGGACAGGATCATGGCTACACCTTC. Its translation: CASSPTGQDHGYTF.

On this clonotype: At one boundary the junction diverges from the germline segment, which might be a read error. The chain is built from TRBV29-1 and TRBJ2-2; 9 nucleotides align to TRBD2. The CDR3 spans 15 residues. Germline V gene data show CDR1 as SQVTM and CDR2 as ANQGSEA. The CDR3 nucleotides read TGCAGCGTTGGGACTAGCGCTGCGAGCACCGAGGAGCTGTTTTTT. It translates to CSVGTSAASTEELFF.

This clonotype was picked up one time. Sequence at one end of the junction differs from germline and may be a read error. The V and J genes are TRBV6-6 and TRBJ2-7; D remains ambiguous. The length of the CDR3 is 13 residues. In germline, CDR1 is MNHNY, CDR2 SVGAGI (reference sequence). The CDR3 loop is CASSWIISYEEYF. For the CDR3, the DNA is TGTGCCAGCAGTTGGATTATCTCCTACGAGGAGTACTTC.

The chain carries TRBV28 and TRBJ2-2; 10 nucleotides align to TRBD2. The CDR3 totals 14 residues. The germline V gene encodes CDR1 MDHEN and CDR2 SYDVKM. Trimming took 7 bases from V and 13 from J; bases not matched to a gene: 12. The CDR3 DNA is TGTGCCAGCAAAGCGGGAGGGACTACCGGAGTGCTGTTTTTT. Protein product: CASKAGGTTGVLFF.

There are a few counts of this clonotype. Given a much more abundant clone one base away, this may be a read error. The CDR3, as DNA: TGTGTCATCAGCGGCTCACAAGAGACCCAGTACTTC. This codes for CVISGSQETQYF. This chain uses TRBV7-9 with TRBJ2-5; a weak D match, TRBD2 (5 bases). From germline, CDR1 is SEHNR and CDR2 FQNEAQ (reference sequence). There are 12 residues in the CDR3.

Points on this clonotype: A junction end diverges from the germline sequence, so it may reflect a read error. This chain connects TRBV6-2 or TRBV6-3 to TRBJ1-1, with TRBD1 identical over 11 bases. CDR1 is MNHEY and CDR2 is SVGEGT in the germline V gene. This CDR3 has 14 amino acids. The CDR3 DNA is TGTCCCAGCATTTGGACAGGGGGCAGCATTGAAGCTTTCTTT. This sequence encodes CPSIWTGGSIEAFF.